This entry concerns a single TCR beta chain. The antigen is undetermined. Each PCR replicate from the sorted subsets contained 200 to 250 ng DNA, which is tens of thousands of T cell genomes. Measured with immunoSEQ multiplex PCR; TCRdb has only the in-frame clones, and not every one. The sample lists approximately 740,000 clones, over 90% occurring once. This sample was taken from a study of shared clonotypes between healthy human individuals. Across the whole study: Per donor, CD8 memory used one plate, CD8 naive used two, CD4 memory used three and CD4 naive used three.

Regarding the study as a whole: Generally, estimated richness proved larger in naive subsets than it did in memory subsets.

CDR1 and CDR2 from the germline V gene are SGHTA and FQGNSA. This CDR3 spans 14 amino acids. V gave up 6 bases and J gave up 4 bases; unmatched junction bases: 8. Terminally differentiated effector memory CD45RA+ cells were excluded by CCR7 positive selection of CD45RO-negative cells. The source material was naive CD8+ T cells sorted from blood. The TCR originated in a man aged 30 to 45 in good health. This chain uses TRBV7-2 with TRBJ1-2, with 7 bases matching TRBD1. The CDR3 DNA follows: TGTGCCAGCAGAGGAGGGGGCTGGGGCTATGGCTACACCTTC. This gives the protein CASRGGGWGYGYTF.